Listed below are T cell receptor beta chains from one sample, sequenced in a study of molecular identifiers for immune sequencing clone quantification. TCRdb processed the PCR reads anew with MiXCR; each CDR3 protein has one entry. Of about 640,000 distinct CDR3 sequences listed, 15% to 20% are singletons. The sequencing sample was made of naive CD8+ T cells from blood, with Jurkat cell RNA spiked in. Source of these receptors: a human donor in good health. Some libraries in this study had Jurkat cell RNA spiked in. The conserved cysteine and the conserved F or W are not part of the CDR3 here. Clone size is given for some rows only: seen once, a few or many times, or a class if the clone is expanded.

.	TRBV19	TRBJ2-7	ASQDRGAYEQY
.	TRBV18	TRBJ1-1	ASSPPIRNTEAF
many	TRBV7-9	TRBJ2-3	ASSLAISGIADTQY
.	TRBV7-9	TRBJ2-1	ASSGSGTSGRAGNEQF
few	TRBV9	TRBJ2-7	ASSIGGRGTSGRNSYEQY
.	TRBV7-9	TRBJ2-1	ASSNPTWAGAQYYNEQF
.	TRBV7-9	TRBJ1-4	ASSGPGATNEKLF
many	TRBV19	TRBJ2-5	ASSISGGETQY
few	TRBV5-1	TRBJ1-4	ASSLVGRIERLF
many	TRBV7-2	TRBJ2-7	ASSLVDNEQY
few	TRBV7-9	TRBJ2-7	ASSTSGTTDYEQY
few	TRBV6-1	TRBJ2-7	ASSESGGPAYEQY
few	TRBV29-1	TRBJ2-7	SVEETYEQY
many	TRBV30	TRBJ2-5	AWSKPYQETQY
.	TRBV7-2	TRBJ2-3	ASRESGGTLNTQY
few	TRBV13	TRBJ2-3	ASSPGGGTGQFHTDTQY
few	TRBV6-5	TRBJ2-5	ASSFTAGAQETQY
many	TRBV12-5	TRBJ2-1	ASGLTLEGQF
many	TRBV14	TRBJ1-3	ASSLDPGYGNTIY
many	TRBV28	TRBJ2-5	ASSSLGSGDETQY
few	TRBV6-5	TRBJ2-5	ASTPHMGSKETQY
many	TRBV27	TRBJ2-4	ASSFSLQTKNIQY
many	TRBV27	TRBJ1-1	ASSLSLRLNTEAF
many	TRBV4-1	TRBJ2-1	ASSPSGAGGQGYNEQF
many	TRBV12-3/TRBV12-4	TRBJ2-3	ASSWTEPDTQY
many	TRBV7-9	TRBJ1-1	ASSSWDRGVEAF
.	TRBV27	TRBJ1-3	ASSGTGLTLDTIY
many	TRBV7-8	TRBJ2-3	ASSHGLAGGFSTDTQY
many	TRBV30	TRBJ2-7	AWSRDTLYEQY
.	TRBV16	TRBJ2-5	ASSQSRQIQETQY
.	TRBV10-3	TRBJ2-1	ATKILEEYNEQF
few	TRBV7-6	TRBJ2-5	ASSLGAEIQETQY
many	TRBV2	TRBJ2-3	ASSAKWALDTDTQY
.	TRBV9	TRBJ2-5	ASSAVSCGGPGETQY
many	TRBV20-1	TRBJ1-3	SARVRALSGNTIY
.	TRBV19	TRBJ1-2	ASIQTGQNWYGCT
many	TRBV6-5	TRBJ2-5	ASSYSTTGGETQY
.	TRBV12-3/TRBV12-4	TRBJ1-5	ASNFVGGGLQPQH
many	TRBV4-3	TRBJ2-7	ASSQEGYRGKGEQY
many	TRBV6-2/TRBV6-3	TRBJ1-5	ATRTGGVNQPQH
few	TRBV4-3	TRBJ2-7	ASSQSGTPYTYEQY
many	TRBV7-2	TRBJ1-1	ASSVQGEAF
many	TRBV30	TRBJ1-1	AWSVQGDEAF
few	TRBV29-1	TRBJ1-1	SVRGGRNTEAF
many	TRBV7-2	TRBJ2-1	ASTTEGLVRNEQF
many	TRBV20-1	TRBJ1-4	SASYQSDEKLF
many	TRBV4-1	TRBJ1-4	ASSQVTGGTEKLF
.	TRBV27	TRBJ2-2	ASWGVTGELF
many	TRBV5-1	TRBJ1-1	ASSLGQGLAEAF
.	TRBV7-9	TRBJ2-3	ASSLVSNRGAGTDTQY
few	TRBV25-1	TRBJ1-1	ASNQPGTGFFLLFPEAF
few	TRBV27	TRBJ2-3	ASSFMGSTDTQY
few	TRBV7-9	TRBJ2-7	ASSLTRTSNEQY
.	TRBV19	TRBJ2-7	ASSTGMGAGYEQC